The 10 T cell receptor beta chains listed next were all sequenced from one sample in a study of cytomegalovirus exposure and HLA in healthy donors. In the PCR, 60 Vbeta and 13 Jbeta primers were used. Data came from immunoSEQ multiplex PCR; TCRdb stores just in-frame clones and leaves some out. The data show 150,000 to 250,000 clones, about four fifths seen once. What was sequenced was PBMCs. The receptors derive from a girl between 5 and 17 years old in good health and CMV-seropositive.

The rearrangement joins TRBV18 to TRBJ1-2; 7 nucleotides match TRBD1. V was clipped by 2 bases and J by 2 bases; unmatched bases: 11. CDR1 and CDR2 from the germline V gene are KGHSH and LQKENI. This CDR3 has 17 residues. The CDR3 nucleotides read TGTGCCAGCTCACCAGGACGATCTGGACAGGAAAACTATGGCTACACCTTC. It translates to CASSPGRSGQENYGYTF. The complete variable domain, with remaining parts taken from reference TRBV18 and TRBJ1-2, reads NAGVMQNPRHLVRRRGQEARLRCSPMKGHSHVYWYRQLPEEGLKFMVYLQKENIIDESGMPKERFSAEFPKEGPSILRIQQVVRGDSAAYFCASSPGRSGQENYGYTFGSGTRLTVV.

The gene calls are TRBV18 and TRBJ1-1, with 10 nucleotides matching TRBD1. V shed 3 bases, J shed 10 bases, and the junction held 11 bases outside the gene matches. CDR3 length: 15 amino acids. The germline V gene has CDR1 KGHSH and CDR2 LQKENI. The CDR3 coding sequence is TGTGCCAGCTCACCTTCCGGGACAGGGGATGGTGGAGCTTTCTTT. This encodes CASSPSGTGDGGAFF.

The CDR3 DNA reads TGTGCCAGCAGTGCCTCCCAAGCCCGGACAGGGAACTCCTACGAGCAGTACTTC. Protein product: CASSASQARTGNSYEQYF. The chain has TRBV6-4 and TRBJ2-7, with 8 positions matching TRBD1. The V and J ends lost 4 bases and 0 bases, in that order; junction bases with no gene match: 14. CDR3 length: 18 residues. Germline V gene sequence: CDR1 MRHNA, CDR2 SNTAGT.

Details on this clone: The sample holds other DNA sequences that translate to the same CDR3. The chain links TRBV7-2 to TRBJ2-3; no clear D. The ends were cut back, 1 base at V and 1 base at J, with 9 bases in the middle. From germline, CDR1 is SGHTA and CDR2 FQGNSA. CDR3 size: 15 residues. CDR3 protein: CASSLGLAGTDTQYF. In nucleotides, the CDR3 is TGTGCCAGCAGCTTAGGACTGGCGGGCACAGATACGCAGTATTTT.

The rearrangement links TRBV11-3 to TRBJ1-1, with TRBD1 matching 7 bases. The V gene end was trimmed by 5 bases and the J gene end by 10 bases; junction bases not matched to a gene: 7. Germline values: CDR1 SGHNT, CDR2 YENEEA. The CDR3 contains 12 residues. DNA of the CDR3: TGTGCCAGCAGCACCGACAGGGCGGGAGCTTTCTTT. It is translated as CASSTDRAGAFF.

This sequence joins TRBV7-2 and TRBJ2-3; possible D gene TRBD1, 5 bases. This CDR3 has 13 residues. From germline, CDR1 is SGHTA and CDR2 FQGNSA. The ends were cut back, 3 bases at V and 4 bases at J, with 8 bases in the middle. CDR3: CASSFQGSDTQYF. In nucleotides, the CDR3 is TGTGCCAGCAGCTTCCAGGGTTCAGATACGCAGTATTTT.

The gene calls are TRBV10-2 and TRBJ2-4; D gene unclear. Germline CDR1 and CDR2: WSHSY and SAAADI. CDR3 length equals 14 residues. V gave up 3 bases and J gave up 3 bases, with 9 bases separating them. The CDR3 sequence is CASSETPSKNIQYF. In DNA form, the CDR3 reads TGCGCCAGCAGTGAAACACCTAGCAAAAACATTCAGTACTTC.

The chain employs TRBV7-9 and TRBJ2-7; TRBD1 matches 7 bases. Germline V gene data show CDR1 as SEHNR and CDR2 as FQNEAQ (reference sequence). The CDR3 is 13 residues long. Trimming removed 1 base from V and 6 bases from J; junction bases left unmatched: 3. The CDR3 here is CASSLGGGIEQYF. The CDR3 region has the DNA TGTGCCAGCAGCTTAGGAGGGGGCATCGAGCAGTACTTC.

This clone is a singleton in its sample. J is TRBJ1-1 and V is TRBV15; weak D call: TRBD1 (6 bases). Germline V gives CDR1 LNHNV, CDR2 YYDKDF (reference sequence). This CDR3 comprises 15 residues. Deletions cut 0 bases from V and 6 bases from J, with 14 bases between. The CDR3 is CATSRESPGVSEAFF. DNA for the CDR3: TGTGCCACCAGCAGAGAGAGCCCAGGGGTCTCTGAAGCTTTCTTT.

The chain couples TRBV6-5 to TRBJ1-2; D uncertain. CDR3 length equals 13 residues. Looked up from germline, CDR1 is MNHEY and CDR2 is SVGAGI. Trimming stripped 6 bases from V and 1 base from J, with 9 bases between. The CDR3 DNA reads as TGTGCCAGCAGCCCCCGGGATAACTATGGCTACACCTTC. It specifies CASSPRDNYGYTF.